A single sample gave rise to the 10 T cell receptor beta chains below, sequenced in a study of T-cell memory formation after mild COVID-19. TCRdb processed the 5' RACE reads anew with MiXCR; each CDR3 protein has one entry. Of hundreds of thousands of distinct CDR3 sequences in the sample, roughly 15% are singletons; the top ten hold under 2.5%. The specimen sequenced was PBMCs or a T cell subset sorted from them (not recorded which). These receptor sequences come from an adult woman who had mild COVID-19 (a few samples of this study predate the infection). Cell type and time point are not known.

The chain employs TRBV7-2 and TRBJ2-5; 14 bases map to TRBD2. This CDR3 is 18 amino acids long. Germline V gene data show CDR1 as SGHTA and CDR2 as FQGNSA. V shed 5 bases, J shed 2 bases, and the junction held 10 bases outside the gene matches. The CDR3 DNA sequence: TGTGCCAGCAGCGAGGGACTAGCGGGAGTGAGGGGGCAAGAGACCCAGTACTTC. Translation: CASSEGLAGVRGQETQYF.

At least ten counts were recorded for this clonotype. The chain uses TRBV20-1 and TRBJ2-1, with 9 nucleotides matching TRBD2. Germline lookup yields CDR1 DFQATT and CDR2 SNEGSKA (reference sequence). The CDR3 sequence is 14 residues long. Trimming took 6 bases from V and 6 from J; bases not matched to a gene: 9. CDR3 region: CSAHAGLAGNEQFF. CDR3 bases: TGCAGTGCCCATGCGGGACTAGCCGGCAATGAGCAGTTCTTC.

CDR3 sequence: CASSRGPGQGSYEQYF. CDR3 coding DNA: TGCGCCAGCAGCCGAGGGCCGGGACAGGGGTCTTACGAGCAGTACTTC. The chain employs TRBV5-1 and TRBJ2-7, with 10 bases matching TRBD1. V shed 4 bases and J 4 bases; nucleotides not matched to a gene: 11. The CDR3 runs 16 residues. Germline loops: CDR1 SGHRS, CDR2 YFSETQ.

This sequence joins TRBV5-6 and TRBJ2-5; possible D gene TRBD2, 6 bases. Germline V CDR1 and CDR2: SGHDT, YYEEEE. The V end lost 1 base, the J end lost 7 bases, and 17 bases lay between the germline ends. This CDR3 spans 15 amino acids. CDR3 coding DNA: TGTGCCAGCAGCTTGTTTAGTAGCGCCGGGGGGACCCAGTACTTC. Residues: CASSLFSSAGGTQYF. Supplemented by reference TRBV5-6 and TRBJ2-5, the full variable domain reads DAGVTQSPTHLIKTRGQQVTLRCSPKSGHDTVSWYQQALGQGPQFIFQYYEEEERQRGNFPDRFSGHQFPNYSSELNVNALLLGDSALYLCASSLFSSAGGTQYFGPGTRLLVL.

The table lists this clonotype with many counts. The chain recombines TRBV6-5 with TRBJ1-1, with no clear D. The CDR3 is 14 residues long. Germline V gives CDR1 MNHEY, CDR2 SVGAGI. V lost 6 bases and J lost 7, with 18 bases in between. The CDR3: CASRAGLTTGEAFF. For the CDR3, the DNA is TGTGCCAGCAGAGCCGGACTGACGACGGGTGAAGCTTTCTTT.

This clonotype was seen a few times. The chain links TRBV12-3 or TRBV12-4 to TRBJ2-1; 7 bases map to TRBD2. Trimming took 5 bases from V and 3 from J; bases not matched to a gene: 7. The CDR3 has 15 residues. CDR3 DNA: TGTGCCAGCAGTCTCTCTAGCGGTTACTACAATGAGCAGTTCTTC. Amino acids: CASSLSSGYYNEQFF.

This rearrangement joins TRBV4-2 to TRBJ2-7; 9 bases are a match to TRBD1. The CDR3 is 15 amino acids. Unmatched junction bases numbered 7, after V lost 4 bases and J lost 3 bases. Per the germline V gene, CDR1 is LGHNA and CDR2 is YNFKEQ. In DNA, the CDR3 is TGTGCCAGCAGCCCGCGTCGGACAGGGGACTACGAGCAGTACTTC. Translated: CASSPRRTGDYEQYF.

This clonotype has more than one count but fewer than ten. The chain recombines TRBV7-9 with TRBJ1-4; 10 bases align to TRBD1. The germline V gene has CDR1 SEHNR and CDR2 FQNEAQ (reference sequence). This CDR3 is 15 amino acids long. V shed 1 base and J 7 bases; nucleotides not matched to a gene: 3. CDR3 residues: CASSLGQGAREKLFF. The CDR3 region has the DNA TGTGCCAGCAGCTTAGGACAGGGGGCGCGTGAAAAACTGTTTTTT.

About this clonotype itself: A much bigger clone sits one base away, suggesting this may be a read error. The chain uses TRBV2 and TRBJ1-5; D is undetermined. The CDR3 extends over 14 amino acids. Germline V gives CDR1 SNHLY, CDR2 FYNNEI. V shed 6 bases and J shed 2 bases, with 11 bases lying between them. CDR3 protein: CASSREGGNQPQHF. CDR3 coding DNA: TGTGCCAGCAGCCGCGAGGGAGGCAATCAGCCCCAGCATTTT.

V usage is TRBV12-3 or TRBV12-4 and J usage is TRBJ2-7, with D maybe TRBD2 (6 bases). V gave up 1 base and J gave up 2 bases, with 27 bases separating them. CDR3 length: 20 amino acids. DNA for the CDR3: TGTGCCAGCAGTTTAGGGCTTAGGAGGGGTGTGGCCCTACTTACCTACGAGCAGTACTTC. It yields the protein CASSLGLRRGVALLTYEQYF.